A selection of T cell receptor beta chains follows, all from one sample in a study of shared clonotypes between healthy human individuals. Here immunoSEQ multiplex PCR was the method, and the copy in TCRdb shows in-frame clones only, minus some. Among around 500,000 clones, roughly 80% were seen once, and the ten largest hold 12%. Sequenced input: PBMCs. The receptors shown here come from a woman aged 40 to 49 in good health. Some clones in this sample may be carry-over from other donors' samples. Both conserved end residues are part of each CDR3. The D gene is left open where the match is weak. Rows give clone size only sometimes, using once, few, many, or a class for an expanded clone.

TRBV28	.	TRBD2	TRBJ2-1	CASSAGSGSPNEQFF	TGTGCCAGCAGTGCAGGGAGCGGGAGTCCTAATGAGCAGTTCTTC
TRBV7-2	.	.	TRBJ1-4	CASSQLGSREKLFF	TGTGCCAGCAGCCAACTCGGAAGCCGGGAAAAACTGTTTTTT
TRBV29-1	few	.	TRBJ2-2	CSVNQGGTGELFF	TGCAGCGTCAACCAGGGGGGAACCGGGGAGCTGTTTTTT
TRBV28	.	.	TRBJ2-2	CASSYFKVRSNTGELFF	TGTGCCAGCAGTTACTTCAAAGTCAGGTCCAACACCGGGGAGCTGTTTTTT
TRBV30	.	TRBD2	TRBJ2-1	CAWSGGAGVSYNEQFF	TGTGCCTGGAGTGGTGGGGCGGGAGTCTCCTACAATGAGCAGTTCTTC
TRBV28	.	TRBD1	TRBJ1-2	CASTPLDRENYGYTF	TGTGCCAGCACCCCCTTGGACAGGGAAAACTATGGCTACACCTTC
TRBV14	.	TRBD1	TRBJ1-1	CASSFHRGSEAFF	TGTGCCAGCAGCTTTCACAGGGGTTCTGAAGCTTTCTTT
TRBV21-1	.	.	TRBJ2-7	CASSRDRGTYEQYF	TGTGCCAGCAGCCGGGACAGGGGTACCTACGAGCAGTACTTC
TRBV5-1	many	TRBD2	TRBJ2-7	CASAPGGRAYEQYF	TGCGCCAGCGCTCCAGGCGGGAGGGCCTACGAGCAGTACTTC
TRBV6-4	.	.	TRBJ1-3	CASSVGNTIYF	TGTGCCAGCAGTGTTGGAAACACCATATATTTT
TRBV7-3	.	.	TRBJ2-2	CASSLGTLNTGELFF	TGTGCCAGCAGCTTAGGGACTCTGAACACCGGGGAGCTGTTTTTT
TRBV19	many	TRBD1	TRBJ2-7	CASGRGRDEQYF	TGTGCCAGTGGTAGGGGGCGCGACGAGCAGTACTTC
TRBV7-2	.	.	TRBJ1-5	CASSFGNNQPQHF	TGTGCCAGCAGCTTTGGAAACAATCAGCCCCAGCATTTT
TRBV4-1	once	TRBD1	TRBJ1-1	CASSYARGTNTEAFF	TGCGCCAGCAGCTACGCCAGGGGGACGAACACTGAAGCTTTCTTT
TRBV19	.	TRBD2	TRBJ2-2	CASSYGLAGGRELFF	TGTGCCAGTTCTTACGGACTAGCGGGAGGCAGGGAGCTGTTTTTT
TRBV7-6	.	TRBD1	TRBJ2-2	CASSQLQGANGELFF	TGTGCCAGCAGCCAATTACAGGGGGCTAACGGGGAGCTGTTTTTT
TRBV7-8	.	.	TRBJ1-4	CASSTITGFREKLFF	TGTGCCAGCAGCACGATTACAGGTTTTCGAGAAAAACTGTTTTTT
TRBV5-4	.	TRBD2	TRBJ2-3	CASSQGLAETDTQYF	TGTGCCAGCAGCCAAGGACTAGCGGAAACAGATACGCAGTATTTT
TRBV9	.	.	TRBJ2-1	CASSPDLNSYNEQFF	TGTGCCAGCAGCCCGGACCTTAACTCCTACAATGAGCAGTTCTTC
TRBV7-8	once	.	TRBJ2-2	CASSQDHGSTGELFF	TGTGCCAGCAGCCAAGATCACGGGAGTACCGGGGAGCTGTTTTTT
TRBV9	.	.	TRBJ1-4	CASSVEYSNEKLFF	TGTGCCAGCAGCGTAGAGTACAGTAATGAAAAACTGTTTTTT
TRBV7-9	.	TRBD2	TRBJ2-7	CASSLGAGGNEQYF	TGTGCCAGCAGCTTAGGTGCGGGGGGGAACGAGCAGTACTTC
TRBV10-2	.	.	TRBJ2-3	CASSEFDTQYF	TGCGCCAGCAGTGAATTCGATACGCAGTATTTT
TRBV30	.	TRBD2	TRBJ2-1	CAWSHLAGVVDEQFF	TGTGCCTGGAGTCACCTAGCGGGAGTGGTGGATGAGCAGTTCTTC
TRBV6-4	many	TRBD1	TRBJ2-2	CASSDSAGTGSSGELFF	TGTGCCAGCAGTGACTCGGCGGGGACAGGGTCATCCGGGGAGCTGTTTTTT
TRBV27	few	.	TRBJ1-5	CASSYGYNQPQHF	TGTGCCAGCAGTTATGGCTACAATCAGCCCCAGCATTTT
TRBV7-2	.	TRBD2	TRBJ2-7	CASSLAGGANYEQYF	TGTGCCAGCAGCTTGGCGGGAGGGGCGAACTACGAGCAGTACTTC
TRBV30	.	.	TRBJ2-5	CVWRRLLYQETQYF	TGTGTATGGAGGAGGCTCCTGTACCAAGAGACCCAGTACTTC
TRBV15	.	.	TRBJ2-2	CATSRDLSGAGELFF	TGTGCCACCAGCAGAGATCTATCAGGGGCCGGGGAGCTGTTTTTT
TRBV28	.	.	TRBJ2-7	CASRPLSLGVYEQYF	TGTGCCAGCAGGCCTCTTTCTTTGGGGGTCTACGAGCAGTACTTC
TRBV18	.	.	TRBJ2-5	CASSPQQETQYF	TGTGCCAGCTCACCTCAGCAAGAGACCCAGTACTTC
TRBV7-2	once	TRBD1	TRBJ1-4	CASSLVVTGEKLFF	TGTGCCAGCAGCTTAGTGGTGACAGGGGAAAAACTGTTTTTT
TRBV6-6	.	.	TRBJ1-4	CASGAEGNEKLFF	TGTGCCAGCGGAGCAGAGGGGAATGAAAAACTGTTTTTT
TRBV11-2	.	TRBD1	TRBJ2-7	CASSSPGQAQQYF	TGTGCCAGCAGCTCTCCGGGACAGGCTCAGCAGTACTTC
TRBV11-1	.	TRBD1	TRBJ2-5	CASSQDRVGETQYF	TGTGCCAGCAGCCAGGACAGGGTTGGGGAGACCCAGTACTTC
TRBV4-1	.	.	TRBJ1-4	CASSQGLGGREKLFF	TGCGCCAGCAGCCAGGGCCTTGGGGGCCGGGAAAAACTGTTTTTT
TRBV7-2	once	TRBD1	TRBJ2-1	CASSLTGDSEQFF	TGTGCCAGCAGTCTAACAGGGGATAGTGAGCAGTTCTTC
TRBV19	.	.	TRBJ2-7	CASNSGPSFGEQYF	TGTGCCAGTAACTCGGGACCCTCGTTCGGAGAGCAGTACTTC
TRBV27	.	TRBD1	TRBJ1-5	CASSNYATGGNNQPQHF	TGTGCCAGCAGTAACTACGCGACAGGGGGGAACAATCAGCCCCAGCATTTT
TRBV30	.	.	TRBJ2-1	CAGSDLQGRASYNEQFF	TGTGCCGGCAGCGACCTACAGGGCCGGGCTTCCTACAATGAGCAGTTCTTC
TRBV5-1	.	.	TRBJ1-5	CASPLGGARSNQPQHF	TGCGCCAGCCCCCTCGGTGGGGCGAGAAGCAATCAGCCCCAGCATTTT
TRBV7-9	.	.	TRBJ2-6	CASSLDFPGFGANVLTF	TGTGCCAGCAGCTTAGACTTTCCAGGCTTTGGGGCCAACGTCCTGACTTTC
TRBV4-1	.	TRBD1	TRBJ2-5	CASSPRTGRETQYF	TGCGCCAGCAGCCCACGGACAGGGCGAGAGACCCAGTACTTC
TRBV5-1	.	TRBD2	TRBJ2-3	CASSLGTSGGTDTQYF	TGCGCCAGCAGCTTGGGGACTAGCGGGGGCACAGATACGCAGTATTTT
TRBV5-6	.	.	TRBJ2-6	CASSFSHSGANVLTF	TGTGCCAGCAGCTTTAGCCACTCTGGGGCCAACGTCCTGACTTTC
TRBV2	once	.	TRBJ1-1	CASSDRRGARTEAFF	TGTGCCAGCAGTGATAGGCGAGGGGCGCGTACTGAAGCTTTCTTT
TRBV7-2	few	.	TRBJ2-5	CASSLGEETQYF	TGTGCCAGCAGCTTAGGGGAGGAGACCCAGTACTTC
TRBV28	.	.	TRBJ2-7	CASSFNRGGAYEQYF	TGTGCCAGCAGTTTCAACAGGGGAGGCGCCTACGAGCAGTACTTC
TRBV10-1	.	.	TRBJ1-3	CASSPAGISGNTIYF	TGCGCCAGCAGTCCGGCGGGCATCTCTGGAAACACCATATATTTT
TRBV15	.	TRBD1	TRBJ1-2	CATSTRQGESYGYTF	TGTGCCACCAGCACCCGACAGGGGGAGAGCTATGGCTACACCTTC
TRBV25-1	few	.	TRBJ2-3	CASTPPLANTDTQYF	TGTGCCAGCACCCCACCGCTAGCGAACACAGATACGCAGTATTTT
TRBV11-2	many	.	TRBJ2-7	CASSPLEGPRVQQYF	TGTGCCAGCAGCCCCCTGGAAGGGCCCCGGGTCCAGCAGTACTTC
TRBV28	.	.	TRBJ2-7	CASSLGGTYEQYF	TGTGCCAGCAGTTTAGGCGGTACCTACGAGCAGTACTTC
TRBV10-3	.	.	TRBJ2-7	CAISRDNTYEQYF	TGTGCCATCAGCCGGGACAATACCTACGAGCAGTACTTC
TRBV4-3	many	.	TRBJ2-2	CASSLGPMGTGELFF	TGCGCCAGCAGCCTTGGGCCGATGGGCACCGGGGAGCTGTTTTTT
TRBV4-3	.	.	TRBJ2-7	CASSQAMELGRSSYEQYF	TGCGCCAGCAGCCAAGCAATGGAGTTGGGCCGGAGCTCCTACGAGCAGTACTTC
TRBV5-4	.	TRBD1	TRBJ1-1	CASSLDSGDRASAEAFF	TGTGCCAGCAGCTTGGATTCTGGGGACAGGGCCTCCGCTGAAGCTTTCTTT